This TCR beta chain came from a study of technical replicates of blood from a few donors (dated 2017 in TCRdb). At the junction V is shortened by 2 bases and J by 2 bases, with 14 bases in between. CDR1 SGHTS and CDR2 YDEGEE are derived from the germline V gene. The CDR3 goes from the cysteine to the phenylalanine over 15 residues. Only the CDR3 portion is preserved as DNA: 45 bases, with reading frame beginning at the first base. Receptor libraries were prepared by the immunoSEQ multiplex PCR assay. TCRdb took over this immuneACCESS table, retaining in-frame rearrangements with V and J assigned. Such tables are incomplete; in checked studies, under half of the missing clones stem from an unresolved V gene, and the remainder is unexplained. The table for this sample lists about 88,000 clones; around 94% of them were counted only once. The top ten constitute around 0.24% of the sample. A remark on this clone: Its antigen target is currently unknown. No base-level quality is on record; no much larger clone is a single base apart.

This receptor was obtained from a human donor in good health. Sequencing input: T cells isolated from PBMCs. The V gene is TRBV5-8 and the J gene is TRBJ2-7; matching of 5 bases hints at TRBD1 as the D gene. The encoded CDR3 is CASSLVGRAPYEQYF. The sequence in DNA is TGTGCCAGCAGCTTAGTTGGCAGGGCTCCCTACGAGCAGTACTTC.